This is a list of T cell receptor beta chains from one sample in a study of vaccination effects on CD4 cells after COVID-19. No antigen is known for these receptors. The protocol was immunoSEQ multiplex PCR, while the TCRdb copy is restricted to in-frame clones and leaves out a portion. The sample comprises more than 35,000 clones, approximately 81% of which are singletons, and roughly 29% rests with the top ten. The source material was CD4+ T cells from PBMCs cultured with a peptide pool, sampled before COVID-19 vaccination. These receptors all stem from a human donor who had a prior SARS-CoV-2 infection. The conserved cysteine and the conserved F or W are not part of the CDR3 here.

v_call: TRBV4-3
j_call: TRBJ2-2
cdr3_aa: ASSQDKPRRNTGELF

v_call: TRBV10-3
j_call: TRBJ2-1
cdr3_aa: ASHRGPENEQF

v_call: TRBV7-9
j_call: TRBJ1-6
cdr3_aa: ASSSSGASNSPLH

v_call: TRBV5-8
j_call: TRBJ1-1
cdr3_aa: ASSLAATAYEAF

v_call: TRBV19
j_call: TRBJ2-6
cdr3_aa: ASSINTGVANVLT

v_call: TRBV7-9
j_call: TRBJ2-3
cdr3_aa: ASSLSRDTQY

v_call: TRBV6-5
j_call: TRBJ2-5
cdr3_aa: ASSRGSQETQY

v_call: TRBV5-4
j_call: TRBJ2-4
cdr3_aa: ASKMNNIQY

v_call: TRBV29-1
j_call: TRBJ2-3
cdr3_aa: SALLAGFTDTQY

v_call: TRBV12-3/TRBV12-4
j_call: TRBJ1-2
cdr3_aa: ASSLGAEYGYT

v_call: TRBV19
j_call: TRBJ1-6
cdr3_aa: ASSVTGRESPLH

v_call: TRBV4-2
j_call: TRBJ2-1
cdr3_aa: ASSQGGVYNEQF

v_call: TRBV3-1/TRBV3-2
j_call: TRBJ2-3
cdr3_aa: ASKAKVVDTQY

v_call: TRBV5-4
j_call: TRBJ1-2
cdr3_aa: ASSTRTGEGYGYT

v_call: TRBV6-5
j_call: TRBJ2-1
cdr3_aa: ASRAGTYNEQF

v_call: TRBV7-3
j_call: TRBJ2-7
cdr3_aa: ASSLGTGSFYEQY

v_call: TRBV2
j_call: TRBJ1-2
cdr3_aa: ASSGQGAALGHGYT

v_call: TRBV7-3
j_call: TRBJ2-3
cdr3_aa: ASSSGAQGTQY

v_call: TRBV2
j_call: TRBJ1-2
cdr3_aa: ASSTDRNYGYT

v_call: TRBV6-5
j_call: TRBJ1-5
cdr3_aa: ASRIGSGSNQPQH

v_call: TRBV13
j_call: TRBJ2-5
cdr3_aa: ASSRQGGQETQY

v_call: TRBV11-3
j_call: TRBJ2-1
cdr3_aa: ASSLDSVNEQF

v_call: TRBV21-1
j_call: TRBJ2-5
cdr3_aa: ASSKAKTPQLGETQY

v_call: TRBV4-1
j_call: TRBJ1-2
cdr3_aa: ASSQDPSSFRGYT

v_call: TRBV4-2
j_call: TRBJ2-3
cdr3_aa: ASTFTGTGNSDTQY

v_call: TRBV25-1
j_call: TRBJ2-2
cdr3_aa: ASSDSGGMSTGELF